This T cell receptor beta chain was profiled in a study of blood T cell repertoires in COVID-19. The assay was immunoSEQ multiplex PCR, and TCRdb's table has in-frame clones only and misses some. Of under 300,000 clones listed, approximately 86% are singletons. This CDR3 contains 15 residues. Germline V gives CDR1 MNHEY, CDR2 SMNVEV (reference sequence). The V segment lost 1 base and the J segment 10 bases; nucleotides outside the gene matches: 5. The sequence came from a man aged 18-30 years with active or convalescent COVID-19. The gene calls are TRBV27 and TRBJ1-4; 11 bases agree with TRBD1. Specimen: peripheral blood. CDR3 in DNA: TGTGCCAGCAGTTTATTGGGACAGGGGGTCGGAAAACTGTTTTTT. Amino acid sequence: CASSLLGQGVGKLFF. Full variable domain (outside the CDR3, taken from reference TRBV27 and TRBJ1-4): EAQVTQNPRYLITVTGKKLTVTCSQNMNHEYMSWYRQDPGLGLRQIYYSMNVEVTDKGDVPEGYKVSRKEKRNFPLILESPSPNQTSLYFCASSLLGQGVGKLFFGSGTQLSVL.